What follows is one T cell receptor (beta chain) and its context. Its target is unknown. V shed 2 bases and J shed 1 base, with 9 bases lying between them. Germline V gene sequence: CDR1 SGHAT, CDR2 FQNNGV. The CDR3 is made up of 15 amino acids. The data were obtained in a study of T cell repertoires in cytomegalovirus infection. General study points: In two of eight donors, the top clonotype was HLA-C-restricted CMV-specific. Cumulative frequency (of public TCR beta family members) identified carriers of CMV plus the relevant HLA.

TCRdb re-derived calls from the reads in MiXCR, one entry per CDR3 protein. The sample consists of roughly 180,000 distinct CDR3 sequences, about 20% of them appearing once. This chain uses TRBV11-2 with TRBJ1-5; weak D call: TRBD1 (6 bases). The specimen was CD8+ T cells from cultured PBMCs, collected from culture after CMV antigen stimulation. The receptor was derived from a human donor in good health (CMV status not recorded). Some clones in this sample may be carry-over from other donors' samples. The CDR3 is CASSLTGFSNQPQHF. The CDR3 DNA sequence: TGTGCCAGCAGCTTAACAGGGTTCAGCAATCAGCCCCAGCATTTT.